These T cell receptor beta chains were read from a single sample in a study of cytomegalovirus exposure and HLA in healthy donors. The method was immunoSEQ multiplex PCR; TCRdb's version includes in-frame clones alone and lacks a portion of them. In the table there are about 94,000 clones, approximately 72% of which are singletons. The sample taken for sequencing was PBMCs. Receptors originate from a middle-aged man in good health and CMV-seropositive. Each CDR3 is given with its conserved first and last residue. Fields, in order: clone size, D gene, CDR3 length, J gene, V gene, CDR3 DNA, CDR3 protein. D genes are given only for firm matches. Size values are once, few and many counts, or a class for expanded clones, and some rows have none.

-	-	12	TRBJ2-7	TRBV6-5	TGTGCCAGCAGCTTCCCAGGGTACGAGCAGTACTTC	CASSFPGYEQYF
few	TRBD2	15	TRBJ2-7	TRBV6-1	TGTGCCAGCAGTAACAGCGGGAGGGCCTCCTACGAGCAGTACTTC	CASSNSGRASYEQYF
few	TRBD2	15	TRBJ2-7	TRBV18	TGTGCCAGCTCACCACCGGCTAGCGGCCACTACGAGCAGTACTTC	CASSPPASGHYEQYF
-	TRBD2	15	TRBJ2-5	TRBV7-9	TGTGCCAGCAGCTTCACTAGCGGGATCCAAGAGACCCAGTACTTC	CASSFTSGIQETQYF
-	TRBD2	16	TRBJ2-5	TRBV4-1	TGCGCCAGCAGCCAAGAGACAGCGGGGGGGCACGAGACCCAGTACTTC	CASSQETAGGHETQYF
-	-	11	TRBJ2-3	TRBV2	TGTGCCAGCAAGCTGGAGGGCGAGCAGTATTTT	CASKLEGEQYF
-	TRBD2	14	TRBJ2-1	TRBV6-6	TGTGCCAGCAGTAGACTAGCGGGGGGGGGTGAGCAGTTCTTC	CASSRLAGGGEQFF
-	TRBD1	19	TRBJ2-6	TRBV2	TGTGCCAGCAGACTTGTACGGACAGGGGCCCTGTCTGGGGCCAACGTCCTGACTTTC	CASRLVRTGALSGANVLTF
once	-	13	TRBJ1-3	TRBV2	TGTGCCAGCTTGAGAGACTCTGGAAACACCATATATTTT	CASLRDSGNTIYF
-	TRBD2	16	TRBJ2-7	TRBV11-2	TGTGCCAGCAGCTTCGGCCTAGCGGGGCCTAGTGTCGAGCAGTACTTC	CASSFGLAGPSVEQYF
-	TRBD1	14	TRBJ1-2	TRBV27	TGTGCCAGCAGTTTTTCCCAGGGGGGCTATGGCTACACCTTC	CASSFSQGGYGYTF
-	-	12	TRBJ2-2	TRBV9	TGTGCCAGCAGCGCCGGCACCGGGGAGCTGTTTTTT	CASSAGTGELFF
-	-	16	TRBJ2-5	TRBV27	TGTGCCAGCAGTTTAATGGCGGGGCGCGGGCGAGAGACCCAGTACTTC	CASSLMAGRGRETQYF
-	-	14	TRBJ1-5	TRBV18	TGTGCCAGCTCACCGAGGGGGGGAGGGGAGCCCCAGCATTTT	CASSPRGGGEPQHF
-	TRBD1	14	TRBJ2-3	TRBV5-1	TGCGCCAGCAGCATCACAGGGGGCGCAGATACGCAGTATTTT	CASSITGGADTQYF
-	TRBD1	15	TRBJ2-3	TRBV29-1	TGCAGCGTTGAAGCCTGGACAGGCTTCACAGATACGCAGTATTTT	CSVEAWTGFTDTQYF
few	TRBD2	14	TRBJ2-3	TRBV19	TGTGCCAGTAGGACAGCGGGGGGAACAGATACGCAGTATTTT	CASRTAGGTDTQYF
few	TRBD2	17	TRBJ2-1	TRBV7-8	TGTGCCAGCAGCTTATTCCCTTGGCGGGGGGGCTCTCATGAGCAGTTCTTC	CASSLFPWRGGSHEQFF
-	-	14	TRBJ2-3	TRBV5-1	TGCGCCAGCAACTTCACAGGGTTCGCAGATACGCAGTATTTT	CASNFTGFADTQYF
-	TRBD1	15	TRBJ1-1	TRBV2	TGTGCCAGCAGGCCCAGGACAGGGAGCGGGACTGAAGCTTTCTTT	CASRPRTGSGTEAFF
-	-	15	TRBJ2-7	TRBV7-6	TGTGCCAGCAGCTTAGTGCCTCAGAGGTTCTACGAGCAGTACTTC	CASSLVPQRFYEQYF
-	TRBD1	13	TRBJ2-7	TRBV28	TGTGCCAGCAGTGTCGGGACAGTCTACGAGCAGTACTTC	CASSVGTVYEQYF
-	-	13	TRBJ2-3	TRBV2	TGTGCCAGCAGTTCCCAGCTCACAGAGACGCAGTATTTT	CASSSQLTETQYF
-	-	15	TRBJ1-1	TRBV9	TGTGCCAGCAGCGTAGGGCGCCGTCCGGGCACTGAAGCTTTCTTT	CASSVGRRPGTEAFF
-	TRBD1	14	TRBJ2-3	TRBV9	TGTGCCAGCAGCACAGGACAGGGGCCAGATACGCAGTATTTT	CASSTGQGPDTQYF
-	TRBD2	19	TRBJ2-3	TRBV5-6	TGTGCCAGCATTCTGGGGTGCCGACTAGCGGTTTTTAGCACAGATACGCAGTATTTT	CASILGCRLAVFSTDTQYF
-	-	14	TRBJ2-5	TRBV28	TGTGCCAGCAGGGTCGCCCTAGCTGGGAAGACCCAGTACTTC	CASRVALAGKTQYF
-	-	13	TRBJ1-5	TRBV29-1	TGCAGCGTTGGGGGCCTTAGCAATCAGCCCCAGCATTTT	CSVGGLSNQPQHF
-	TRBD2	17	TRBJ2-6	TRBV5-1	TGCGCCAGCAGCCCCCAAGCGGGGGGGCTAGGGGCCAACGTCCTGACTTTC	CASSPQAGGLGANVLTF
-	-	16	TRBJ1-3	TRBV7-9	TGTGCCAGCAGTTCCCTGACACGGGGCTCTGGAAACACCATATATTTT	CASSSLTRGSGNTIYF
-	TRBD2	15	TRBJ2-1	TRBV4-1	TGCGCCAGCAGCCATGGCGGGGGGGCCTCGGATGAGCAGTTCTTC	CASSHGGGASDEQFF
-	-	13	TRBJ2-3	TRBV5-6	TGTGCCAGCAGCTTGCAGTCCACAGATACGCAGTATTTT	CASSLQSTDTQYF
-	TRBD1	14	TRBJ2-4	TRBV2	TGTGCCAGCAGACCCGGACAGGCGGCCAACATTCAGTACTTC	CASRPGQAANIQYF
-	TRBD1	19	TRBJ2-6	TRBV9	TGTGCCAGCAGCGTAGATGCGGGACAGGGAGACTCTGGGGCCAACGTCCTGACTTTC	CASSVDAGQGDSGANVLTF
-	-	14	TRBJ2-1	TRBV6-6	TGTGCCAGCAGTATGGGACTCTCCCATGATGAGCAGTTCTTC	CASSMGLSHDEQFF